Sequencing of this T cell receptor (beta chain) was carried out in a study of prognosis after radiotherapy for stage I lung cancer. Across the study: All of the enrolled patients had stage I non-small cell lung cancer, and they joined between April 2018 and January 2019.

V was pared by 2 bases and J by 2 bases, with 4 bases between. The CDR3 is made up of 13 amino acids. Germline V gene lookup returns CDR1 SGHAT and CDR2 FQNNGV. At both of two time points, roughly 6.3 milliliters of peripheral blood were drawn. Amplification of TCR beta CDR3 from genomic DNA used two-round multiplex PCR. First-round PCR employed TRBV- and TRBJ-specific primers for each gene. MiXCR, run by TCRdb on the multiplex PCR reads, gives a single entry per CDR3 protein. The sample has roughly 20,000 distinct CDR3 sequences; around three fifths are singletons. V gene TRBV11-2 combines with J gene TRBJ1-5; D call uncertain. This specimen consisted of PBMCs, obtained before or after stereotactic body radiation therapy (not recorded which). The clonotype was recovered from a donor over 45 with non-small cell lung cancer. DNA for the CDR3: TGTGCCAGCAGCTTACGGGGCAATCAGCCCCAGCATTTT. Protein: CASSLRGNQPQHF.